The clone carrying this TCR beta chain was seen once. CDR3 length equals 14 residues. Germline CDR1 and CDR2: SGHTA and FQGNSA. The V gene lost 5 bases and the J gene lost 9 bases, with 17 bases spanning the gap. Execution of the assay was at deep level. How the authors handled the data: ImmunoSEQ only sent back junction sequences with no quality scores, so filtering was done differently. The protocol was immunoSEQ multiplex PCR, while the TCRdb copy is restricted to in-frame clones and leaves out a portion. The V and J calls and clone size were taken over from that table, and D and trimming were inferred from the DNA. The sample holds about 2.5 million clones, 85% to 95% seen once. This record belongs to a study of shared clonotypes between healthy human individuals.

The sequence was obtained from a man aged 18 to 29 in good health. Some clones in this sample may be carry-over from other donors' samples. The gene calls are TRBV7-2 and TRBJ2-1; D possibly corresponds to TRBD1 (6 bases). Sequencing input: naive CD4+ T cells from PBMCs. Subset denoted: CD45RA+ positively selected. Written as DNA, the CDR3 is TGTGCCAGCAGCACCGGACAGCTATTTGGTGAGCAGTTCTTC. As protein: CASSTGQLFGEQFF.